The 20 T cell receptor beta chains presented below share a single source sample, sequenced in a study of OX40 agonist ivuxolimab in advanced cancers. Sequenced by immunoSEQ multiplex PCR; TCRdb stores in-frame clones only, minus some. The profile shows around 60,000 clones, about nine tenths of them singletons. The specimen was CD4+ or CD8+ T cells sorted from blood, collected in a trial of the OX40 agonist ivuxolimab. These TCRs come from an adult with an advanced solid tumor such as melanoma, head and neck, liver or kidney cancer.

This clone was seen a single time. The V call is TRBV30, the J call TRBJ2-1; no clear D. The V end lost 2 bases, the J end lost 8 bases, and 7 bases lay between the germline ends. This CDR3 spans 11 amino acids. In germline, CDR1 is GTSNPN, CDR2 SVGIG (reference sequence). In DNA, the CDR3 is TGTGCCTGGAGTCGTAGGGATGAGCAGTTCTTC. Its protein product is CAWSRRDEQFF. Variable domain in full (rest from reference TRBV30 and TRBJ2-1): SQTIHQWPATLVQPVGSPLSLECTVEGTSNPNLYWYRQAAGRGLQLLFYSVGIGQISSEVPQNLSASRPQDRQFILSSKKLLLSDSGFYLCAWSRRDEQFFGPGTRLTVL.

The V and J genes are TRBV7-3 and TRBJ2-7, with D possibly being TRBD2 (5 bases). Germline V gene data show CDR1 as SGHTA and CDR2 as FQGTGA. The CDR3 length is 19 residues. V dropped 0 bases and J dropped 2 bases, with 23 bases sitting between them. The DNA for the CDR3 is TGTGCCAGCAGCTTAACTTCTGTCGGGCAAGGAGGCCGAGCCTACGAGCAGTACTTC. Protein sequence: CASSLTSVGQGGRAYEQYF.

This clone was detected once. For the CDR3, the DNA is TGTGCCAGCAGCTCCAGGGGGCCATGGGAAAAACTGTTTTTT. This translates into CASSSRGPWEKLFF. The chain recombines TRBV28 with TRBJ1-4; 8 bases align to TRBD1. Germline loops: CDR1 MDHEN, CDR2 SYDVKM. This CDR3 spans 14 amino acids. V lost 6 bases, J lost 8 bases, and 8 bases stayed unmatched.

This clone is a singleton in its sample. The chain carries TRBV28 and TRBJ2-7; 7 bases are a match to TRBD1. The trim removed 6 bases at V and 0 bases at J, leaving 8 bases unmatched. The CDR3 contains 15 residues. Germline V lookup: CDR1 MDHEN, CDR2 SYDVKM. In DNA, the CDR3 is TGTGCCAGCAGCTCCGGGACAGAAAGCTCCTACGAGCAGTACTTC. This codes for CASSSGTESSYEQYF.

The chain carries TRBV7-9 and TRBJ2-1, with D perhaps matching TRBD2 (6 bases). The germline gives CDR1 SEHNR, CDR2 FQNEAQ (reference sequence). The CDR3 has 14 amino acids. Trimming took off 2 bases at V and 2 bases at J, with 7 bases between the two ends. DNA for the CDR3: TGTGCCAGCAGCTTACGGGAGCCCTACAATGAGCAGTTCTTC. This gives the protein CASSLREPYNEQFF.

The chain links TRBV6-4 to TRBJ2-2; maybe TRBD1 (5 bases). The germline V and J ends were trimmed by 5 bases and 3 bases, with 10 bases remaining between them. The CDR3 is made up of 14 amino acids. Germline V gene sequence: CDR1 MRHNA, CDR2 SNTAGT. The DNA for the CDR3 is TGTGCCAGCAGTCTCTTCAGGGACACCGGGGAGCTGTTTTTT. As protein: CASSLFRDTGELFF.

The chain has TRBV28 and TRBJ2-7, with D tentatively TRBD2 (5 bases). V gave up 7 bases and J gave up 6 bases, with 22 bases separating them. Looked up from germline, CDR1 is MDHEN and CDR2 is SYDVKM. The CDR3 extends over 15 amino acids. The CDR3 nucleotides read TGTGCCAGCATGGGCGACCTCCTTTTACGGGGCGAGCAGTACTTC. Encoded protein: CASMGDLLLRGEQYF.

The V gene is TRBV28, the J gene TRBJ2-7; D gene ambiguous. Germline V lookup: CDR1 MDHEN, CDR2 SYDVKM. V lost 3 bases and J lost 2, with 20 bases in between. This CDR3 comprises 17 residues. As DNA, the CDR3 is TGTGCCAGCAGTTTGGGCCCAGGTGGGGTCGGAACCTACGAGCAGTACTTC. Translation gives CASSLGPGGVGTYEQYF.

This rearrangement joins TRBV5-1 to TRBJ2-1, with D maybe TRBD2 (6 bases). The CDR3 is 13 amino acids. The ends were cut back, 5 bases at V and 7 bases at J, with 13 bases in the middle. Germline V gene sequence: CDR1 SGHRS, CDR2 YFSETQ. CDR3 sequence: CASRRESYNEQFF. Here the CDR3 DNA reads TGCGCCAGCAGGCGGGAATCGTATAATGAGCAGTTCTTC. The full variable domain, its missing parts supplied by reference TRBV5-1 and TRBJ2-1, is KAGVTQTPRYLIKTRGQQVTLSCSPISGHRSVSWYQQTPGQGLQFLFEYFSETQRNKGNFPGRFSGRQFSNSRSEMNVSTLELGDSALYLCASRRESYNEQFFGPGTRLTVL.

The chain is built from TRBV2 and TRBJ1-1, with D possibly matching TRBD1 (5 bases). CDR3 length: 15 amino acids. The V end lost 3 bases, the J end lost 4 bases, and 15 bases lay between the germline ends. Germline lookup yields CDR1 SNHLY and CDR2 FYNNEI. Here the CDR3 reads CASSDFGQGGTEAFF. The CDR3 nucleotides read TGTGCCAGCAGTGACTTTGGGCAGGGAGGCACTGAAGCTTTCTTT.

The gene calls are TRBV2 and TRBJ1-5; D may be TRBD1 (6 bases). The CDR3 is made up of 15 amino acids. Germline V lookup: CDR1 SNHLY, CDR2 FYNNEI. V was pared by 3 bases and J by 4 bases, with 13 bases between. CDR3 amino acids: CASSDESGANQPQHF. The CDR3 region has the DNA TGTGCCAGCAGTGATGAGTCAGGGGCAAATCAGCCCCAGCATTTT. The complete variable domain, with remaining parts taken from reference TRBV2 and TRBJ1-5, reads EPEVTQTPSHQVTQMGQEVILRCVPISNHLYFYWYRQILGQKVEFLVSFYNNEISEKSEIFDDQFSVERPDGSNFTLKIRSTKLEDSAMYFCASSDESGANQPQHFGDGTRLSIL.

The chain recombines TRBV6-6 with TRBJ2-4; no clear D. CDR1 and CDR2 (germline): MNHNY, SVGAGI (reference sequence). V was cut by 6 bases and J by 0 bases, with 12 bases left in between. The CDR3 contains 15 residues. The DNA of the CDR3 is TGTGCCAGCAGCAATCTGTGGGCAGCCAAAAACATTCAGTACTTC. Its translation is CASSNLWAAKNIQYF.

V gene TRBV27 combines with J gene TRBJ1-1, with TRBD1 as a possible D gene (5 bases). Per germline, CDR1 MNHEY and CDR2 SMNVEV (reference sequence). The CDR3 loop spans 20 amino acids. V gave up 3 bases and J gave up 0 bases, with 26 bases separating them. The CDR3 sequence: CASSLVPKGLTRYMNTEAFF. Here the CDR3 DNA reads TGTGCCAGCAGTTTGGTCCCCAAGGGGCTGACTCGTTATATGAACACTGAAGCTTTCTTT.

The rearrangement uses TRBV5-8 and TRBJ2-2, with D uncertain. Trimming removed 2 bases at V and 5 bases at J, with 10 bases between. The CDR3 has 14 residues. The V gene's germline CDR1 is SGHTS and CDR2 YDEGEE. CDR3 protein: CASSLNVGTGELFF. The CDR3 region has the DNA TGTGCCAGCAGCTTAAATGTGGGTACCGGGGAGCTGTTTTTT.

J is TRBJ2-5 and V is TRBV2; TRBD2 matches at 13 bases. V lost 3 bases and J lost 1; bases outside the gene matches: 8. The germline V gene encodes CDR1 SNHLY and CDR2 FYNNEI. The CDR3 runs 18 residues. CDR3 sequence reads: CASSDPWGLAGIQETQYF. CDR3 DNA sequence: TGTGCCAGCAGTGATCCCTGGGGACTAGCGGGAATCCAAGAGACCCAGTACTTC. The complete variable domain, with remaining parts taken from reference TRBV2 and TRBJ2-5, reads EPEVTQTPSHQVTQMGQEVILRCVPISNHLYFYWYRQILGQKVEFLVSFYNNEISEKSEIFDDQFSVERPDGSNFTLKIRSTKLEDSAMYFCASSDPWGLAGIQETQYFGPGTRLLVL.

The genes are TRBV2 and TRBJ1-1; perhaps TRBD1 as D (5 bases). This CDR3 has 15 residues. V lost 0 bases and J 0 bases, leaving 8 bases between the germline ends. Per germline, CDR1 SNHLY and CDR2 FYNNEI. The CDR3 is CASSEALGVNTEAFF. For the CDR3, the DNA is TGTGCCAGCAGTGAAGCGCTAGGGGTGAACACTGAAGCTTTCTTT.

In its sample, this clone was seen once. V and J are TRBV2 and TRBJ2-5, with D perhaps assigned TRBD1 or TRBD2 (5 bases each). V lost 8 bases, J lost 4 bases, and 14 bases lay in between. The germline V gene encodes CDR1 SNHLY and CDR2 FYNNEI. The CDR3 sequence is 13 residues long. The CDR3 is CASSVEGLETQYF. For the CDR3, the DNA is TGTGCCAGCTCCGTCGAGGGGTTAGAGACCCAGTACTTC.

This CDR3 is CASSFAQDSPQETQYF. The CDR3 DNA reads TGTGCCAGCAGCTTTGCCCAGGACAGCCCACAAGAGACCCAGTACTTC. The rearrangement links TRBV7-9 to TRBJ2-5; perhaps TRBD1 as D (6 bases). CDR1 is SEHNR and CDR2 is FQNEAQ in the germline V gene (reference sequence). The V end was cut by 3 bases, the J end by 2 bases, with 16 bases between. The CDR3 consists of 16 residues.

The chain uses TRBV19 and TRBJ1-1; 7 positions agree with TRBD1. The CDR3 is 13 residues long. From germline, CDR1 is LNHDA and CDR2 SQIVND (reference sequence). J lost 2 bases, V lost 6 bases, and 3 bases had no gene match. The CDR3 coding sequence is TGTGCCAGTAGACAGGGGATCAACACTGAAGCTTTCTTT. Protein sequence: CASRQGINTEAFF.

The rearrangement links TRBV6-5 to TRBJ1-1; maybe TRBD1 (5 bases). Germline loops: CDR1 MNHEY, CDR2 SVGAGI. The CDR3 length is 15 residues. Trimming removed 0 bases at V and 8 bases at J, with 16 bases between. CDR3 in amino acids: CASSYSGRPNSEAFF. CDR3 bases: TGTGCCAGCAGTTACTCGGGACGGCCCAATAGCGAAGCTTTCTTT.